These 27 T cell receptor beta chains came from one sample sequenced in a study of T cell repertoires in cytomegalovirus infection. TCRdb reprocessed the reads with MiXCR, giving one entry per CDR3 protein. The table has 85,000 to 120,000 distinct CDR3 sequences, 16% seen once. The source material was PBMCs. These receptors came from a human donor in good health (CMV status not recorded). Some clones in this sample may be carry-over from other donors' samples.

This clonotype was seen at least ten times. This chain joins TRBV7-2 and TRBJ2-7; D is unclear. Germline CDR1 and CDR2: SGHTA and FQGNSA. The CDR3 runs 12 residues. V lost 0 bases to trimming and J lost 5 bases, with 5 bases between them. CDR3: CASSLAWNEQYF. The CDR3 bases are TGTGCCAGCAGCTTAGCGTGGAACGAGCAGTACTTC. Based on the CDR3 plus reference TRBV7-2 and TRBJ2-7, the full variable domain is GAGVSQSPSNKVTEKGKDVELRCDPISGHTALYWYRQSLGQGLEFLIYFQGNSAPDKSGLPSDRFSAERTGGSVSTLTIQRTQQEDSAVYLCASSLAWNEQYFGPGTRLTVT.

This clonotype has only a few counts. This chain links TRBV5-1 with TRBJ2-1; D call uncertain. Germline V gene sequence: CDR1 SGHRS, CDR2 YFSETQ. The CDR3 extends over 12 amino acids. V was trimmed by 5 bases and J by 6 bases, leaving 9 bases between them. Written as DNA, the CDR3 is TGCGCCAGCAGGGGCGTAAGCAATGAGCAGTTCTTC. This translates into CASRGVSNEQFF.

This sequence joins TRBV4-1 and TRBJ1-6; no reliable D call. The CDR3 loop spans 14 amino acids. Trimming left V 1 base short and J 10 bases short, with 11 bases between. Germline V gene sequence: CDR1 MGHRA, CDR2 YSYEKL. This CDR3 reads CASSQGWEDSPLHF. The CDR3 DNA sequence: TGCGCCAGCAGCCAAGGGTGGGAGGACTCACCCCTCCACTTT.

CDR3 in amino acids: CASSRQVGYNEQFF. In nucleotides, the CDR3 is TGTGCCAGCAGCCGACAGGTGGGTTACAATGAGCAGTTCTTC. The chain is built from TRBV11-3 and TRBJ2-1; weak D call: TRBD1 (6 bases). Germline lookup yields CDR1 SGHNT and CDR2 YENEEA. The V gene lost 5 bases and the J gene lost 4 bases, with 12 bases spanning the gap. This CDR3 has 14 amino acids.

This clonotype was seen ten or more times. V gene TRBV24-1 combines with J gene TRBJ2-3; D unclear. Trimming removed 3 bases from V and 0 bases from J, with 9 bases in between. The CDR3 is 15 amino acids. In germline, CDR1 is KGHDR, CDR2 SFDVKD. CDR3 sequence (DNA): TGTGCCACCAGTGATCCCAGAAGTAGCACAGATACGCAGTATTTT. Protein product: CATSDPRSSTDTQYF.

This clonotype was counted many times. The genes are TRBV20-1 and TRBJ1-6, with D unclear. V was clipped by 3 bases and J by 0 bases, with 6 bases between them. The germline CDR1 and CDR2 sequences are DFQATT and SNEGSKA (reference sequence). CDR3 length equals 14 residues. The CDR3 sequence: CSASRSSYNSPLHF. CDR3 DNA sequence: TGCAGTGCTAGTAGGAGCTCCTATAATTCACCCCTCCACTTT.

The chain has TRBV7-2 and TRBJ1-5; perhaps TRBD1 as D (5 bases). Germline lookup yields CDR1 SGHTA and CDR2 FQGNSA. Trimming took 3 bases from V and 4 from J, leaving 7 bases between them. This CDR3 contains 13 residues. In nucleotides, the CDR3 is TGTGCCAGCAGCTTGACAGCTAATCAGCCCCAGCATTTT. Amino acid sequence: CASSLTANQPQHF.

At least ten counts were recorded for this clonotype. The chain has TRBV7-2 and TRBJ2-2; 7 bases map to TRBD1. The germline CDR1 and CDR2 sequences are SGHTA and FQGNSA. The V gene end was trimmed by 6 bases and the J gene end by 1 base; junction bases not matched to a gene: 8. CDR3 length: 16 amino acids. DNA for the CDR3: TGTGCCAGCAGGGGCCGGGACAGCGAGAACACCGGGGAGCTGTTTTTT. Protein: CASRGRDSENTGELFF.

The chain links TRBV28 to TRBJ1-6; TRBD1 is a possible D gene (5 bases). V lost 8 bases to trimming and J lost 8 bases, with 31 bases between them. This CDR3 spans 19 amino acids. CDR1 is MDHEN and CDR2 is SYDVKM in the germline V gene. The CDR3 DNA follows: TGTGCCAGCGGGAATCTCGGGACTAGATTCATTGTGCGGGATTCACCCCTCCACTTT. Translation: CASGNLGTRFIVRDSPLHF.

This clonotype was counted a few times. The chain links TRBV27 to TRBJ1-1; D might be TRBD1 (5 bases). Germline lookup yields CDR1 MNHEY and CDR2 SMNVEV (reference sequence). This CDR3 region has 14 residues. Between the trimmed V and J ends, which lost 3 bases and 7 bases, there was a span of 15 bases. The CDR3 DNA follows: TGTGCCAGCAGTTTCGTTGCGGGGCCTGATGAAGCTTTCTTT. The encoded protein is CASSFVAGPDEAFF.

The chain recombines TRBV20-1 with TRBJ2-2; TRBD2 matches 11 bases. The CDR3 runs 13 residues. V lost 8 bases, J lost 7 bases, and 6 bases stayed unmatched. Germline V gene lookup returns CDR1 DFQATT and CDR2 SNEGSKA (reference sequence). CDR3 nucleotides: TGCAGTTGTTTAGCGGGGGGGGGCGGGGAGCTGTTTTTT. Protein: CSCLAGGGGELFF.

This clonotype appeared many times. This chain connects TRBV7-3 to TRBJ2-6; TRBD1 matches 9 bases. The CDR3 is 17 residues long. V shed 6 bases and J 0 bases; nucleotides not matched to a gene: 6. Per the germline V gene, CDR1 is SGHTA and CDR2 is FQGTGA. The CDR3 region is CASRRTGDSSGANVLTF. For the CDR3, the DNA is TGTGCCAGCAGGAGGACAGGGGATAGCTCTGGGGCCAACGTCCTGACTTTC.

Only a few counts were recorded for this clonotype. The rearrangement links TRBV12-3 or TRBV12-4 to TRBJ1-1; D remains unclear. V lost 6 bases, J lost 1 base, and 15 bases lay in between. This CDR3 is built from 15 residues. The CDR3 protein is CASSRVGRGNTEAFF. The CDR3, as DNA: TGTGCCAGCAGCCGAGTGGGGAGAGGGAACACTGAAGCTTTCTTT.

A note on this clonotype: A clone one base away is much larger, so this may be a read error. The chain joins TRBV2 to TRBJ2-2; 8 nucleotides agree with TRBD2. With 7 bases clipped from V and 7 bases from J, the junction kept 17 bases outside the gene matches. The germline gives CDR1 SNHLY, CDR2 FYNNEI. The CDR3 extends over 17 amino acids. CDR3 DNA: TGTGCCAGCAATGAGGTTGCGGCGGGGGGACCTCTCGGGGAGCTGTTTTTT. Translating gives CASNEVAAGGPLGELFF.

In its sample, this clonotype was seen a few times. V and J are TRBV6-5 and TRBJ2-2; no reliable D call. In germline, CDR1 is MNHEY, CDR2 SVGAGI. CDR3 length: 13 amino acids. Trimming cost V 8 bases and J 2 bases, with 9 bases left between them. In DNA form, the CDR3 reads TGTGCCAGCGGGGATCCCAACACCGGGGAGCTGTTTTTT. It translates to CASGDPNTGELFF.

This clonotype is classed as medium-sized (0.01 to 0.1%). The chain carries TRBV7-2 and TRBJ1-2; D is unclear. CDR1 and CDR2 (germline): SGHTA, FQGNSA. Trimming took off 4 bases at V and 4 bases at J, with 13 bases between the two ends. This CDR3 has 14 residues. The CDR3 protein is CASSSRGGSYGYTF. The CDR3 DNA reads as TGTGCCAGCAGCTCGCGAGGAGGGAGCTATGGCTACACCTTC. Using reference TRBV7-2 and TRBJ1-2 for the parts outside the CDR3, the full variable domain is GAGVSQSPSNKVTEKGKDVELRCDPISGHTALYWYRQSLGQGLEFLIYFQGNSAPDKSGLPSDRFSAERTGGSVSTLTIQRTQQEDSAVYLCASSSRGGSYGYTFGSGTRLTVV.

This clonotype was seen a handful of times. CDR3 nucleotide sequence: TGTGCCAGTAGTATAGATGGAGGGACACTCCAAGAGACCCAGTACTTC. Its protein is CASSIDGGTLQETQYF. The V call is TRBV19, the J call TRBJ2-5; TRBD1 or TRBD2 may be the D gene (6 bases each). The CDR3 has 16 residues. Per germline, CDR1 LNHDA and CDR2 SQIVND (reference sequence). Trimming pared 0 bases from V and 1 base from J, leaving 12 bases between. The variable domain in full, completed from reference TRBV19 and TRBJ2-5, reads DGGITQSPKYLFRKEGQNVTLSCEQNLNHDAMYWYRQDPGQGLRLIYYSQIVNDFQKGDIAEGYSVSREKKESFPLTVTSAQKNPTAFYLCASSIDGGTLQETQYFGPGTRLLVL.

This clonotype was recorded many times. This sequence joins TRBV7-3 and TRBJ2-3, with 9 bases that match TRBD1. The CDR3 is made up of 15 amino acids. Germline V lookup: CDR1 SGHTA, CDR2 FQGTGA. V shed 5 bases and J 3 bases; nucleotides not matched to a gene: 6. CDR3 bases: TGTGCCAGCAGCCCTCGGGACAGGGCTACAGATACGCAGTATTTT. Translating gives CASSPRDRATDTQYF.

In this sample, this clonotype turned up many times. The rearrangement uses TRBV7-2 and TRBJ2-3, with D tentatively TRBD2 (5 bases). Germline-derived CDR1 and CDR2 are SGHTA and FQGNSA. V was cut by 0 bases and J by 6 bases, with 7 bases left in between. This CDR3 has 13 residues. DNA for the CDR3: TGTGCCAGCAGCTTAGCTCGAGGGGATACGCAGTATTTT. This sequence encodes CASSLARGDTQYF.

This chain connects TRBV7-9 to TRBJ2-5; D unresolved. CDR1 and CDR2 from the germline V gene are SEHNR and FQNEAQ (reference sequence). Trimming stripped 5 bases from V and 2 bases from J, with 18 bases between. This CDR3 spans 16 amino acids. The CDR3 sequence is CASSPPDARPQETQYF. The DNA of the CDR3 is TGTGCCAGCAGCCCCCCCGACGCCAGGCCTCAAGAGACCCAGTACTTC.

Many counts were recorded for this clonotype. The chain combines TRBV7-3 with TRBJ2-2; 10 bases map to TRBD2. Germline lookup yields CDR1 SGHTA and CDR2 FQGTGA. With 4 bases clipped from V and 2 bases from J, the junction kept 1 base outside the gene matches. The CDR3 is 15 amino acids. CDR3 residues: CASSSSGGNTGELFF. CDR3 DNA sequence: TGTGCCAGCAGCTCTAGCGGGGGAAACACCGGGGAGCTGTTTTTT.

This clonotype was seen a few times. The chain uses TRBV5-1 and TRBJ2-3; D call uncertain. The CDR3 loop spans 14 amino acids. Trimming removed 3 bases from V and 4 bases from J, with 12 bases in between. From germline, CDR1 is SGHRS and CDR2 YFSETQ. CDR3 sequence reads: CASSSTPAADTQYF. The DNA of the CDR3 is TGCGCCAGCAGCTCAACCCCGGCGGCAGATACGCAGTATTTT.

The chain uses TRBV28 and TRBJ1-1; D is unclear. The CDR3 is made up of 15 amino acids. V was cut by 2 bases and J by 0 bases, with 10 bases left in between. Germline CDR1 reads MDHEN; CDR2 reads SYDVKM. CDR3 protein: CASSLASLMNTEAFF. CDR3 nucleotides: TGTGCCAGCAGTTTAGCCTCGTTGATGAACACTGAAGCTTTCTTT.

This clonotype showed up many times. V is TRBV7-6 and J is TRBJ1-4, with a weak D call TRBD1 (5 bases). CDR1 and CDR2 from the germline V gene are SGHVS and FNYEAQ. The CDR3 loop spans 19 amino acids. V was trimmed by 5 bases and J by 3 bases, leaving 25 bases between them. For the CDR3, the DNA is TGTGCCAGCAGCCCGCTGGTTAGGGGTTCCCAACTAGCTAATGAAAAACTGTTTTTT. Protein: CASSPLVRGSQLANEKLFF.

This clonotype was recorded many times. J is TRBJ1-2 and V is TRBV14; 8 bases are a match to TRBD1. V lost 3 bases to trimming and J lost 3 bases; unmatched junction nucleotides: 3. Germline V CDR1 and CDR2: SGHDN, FVKESK. The CDR3 sequence is 14 residues long. The CDR3 DNA reads TGTGCCAGCAGCCAGTTGACAGGGGACTATGGCTACACCTTC. It encodes CASSQLTGDYGYTF.

This clonotype was detected ten times or more. V is TRBV10-3 and J is TRBJ1-3, with D possibly TRBD1 on 6 matching bases. The germline V gene has CDR1 ENHRY and CDR2 SYGVKD. The CDR3 length is 15 residues. V was pared by 4 bases and J by 0 bases, with 10 bases between. CDR3 nucleotides: TGTGCCATCAGTGTCGGACAGCGCTCTGGAAACACCATATATTTT. Its translation is CAISVGQRSGNTIYF.

This clonotype was counted ten times or more. This chain joins TRBV5-6 and TRBJ1-2; possible D gene TRBD1, 5 bases. Trimming removed 2 bases at V and 3 bases at J, with 11 bases between. The germline V gene has CDR1 SGHDT and CDR2 YYEEEE. This CDR3 has 14 amino acids. DNA of the CDR3: TGTGCCAGCAGCTTTGGGACCATCGACTATGGCTACACCTTC. This gives the protein CASSFGTIDYGYTF.